The 24 T cell receptor beta chains below come from one sample, sequenced in a study of T cell changes during pregnancy in multiple sclerosis. Sequencing used immunoSEQ multiplex PCR; TCRdb keeps in-frame clones, though not all of them. The sample lists 60,000 or so clones, less than 95% seen once, with less than 2.5% in the top ten. The material sequenced was peripheral blood, taken in the second trimester of pregnancy. These receptors all come from a female donor in good health, enrolled as a control in a pregnancy study.

The chain couples TRBV10-3 to TRBJ2-1, with 13 positions matching TRBD2. CDR1 is ENHRY, CDR2 SYGVKD, per germline. Trimming removed 5 bases from V and 6 bases from J; junction bases left unmatched: 4. This CDR3 contains 15 residues. The CDR3 reads CAISNGLAGVNEQFF. The CDR3 DNA reads as TGTGCCATCAGTAACGGACTAGCGGGAGTCAATGAGCAGTTCTTC.

The chain joins TRBV30 to TRBJ2-7, with D possibly TRBD1 on 6 matching bases. V lost 0 bases, J lost 6 bases, and 24 bases lay in between. In germline, CDR1 is GTSNPN, CDR2 SVGIG (reference sequence). The CDR3 contains 17 residues. DNA of the CDR3: TGTGCCTGGAGTGTACGGTGGGCAGGGGAAAATGAGGTCGAGCAGTACTTC. Protein: CAWSVRWAGENEVEQYF.

The chain uses TRBV6-5 and TRBJ1-3, with a possible D match to TRBD1 (6 bases). The CDR3 runs to 16 residues. V dropped 0 bases and J dropped 0 bases, with 9 bases sitting between them. Germline CDR1 is MNHEY and CDR2 is SVGAGI. Written as DNA, the CDR3 is TGTGCCAGCAGTTACTCGACAGGACGCTCTGGAAACACCATATATTTT. Translation gives CASSYSTGRSGNTIYF.

In DNA, the CDR3 is TGTGCCACCATGCCAACAGGGGGCATAGGCGAAAAACTGTTTTTT. Its translation: CATMPTGGIGEKLFF. V is TRBV19 and J is TRBJ1-4; TRBD1 matches at 9 bases. The germline V gene has CDR1 LNHDA and CDR2 SQIVND (reference sequence). The CDR3 runs to 15 residues. Losses at the gene ends were 10 bases for V and 8 bases for J; bases not matched to a gene: 14.

The chain joins TRBV28 to TRBJ2-5, with a possible D match to TRBD1 (6 bases). CDR3 size: 15 residues. Germline V gene sequence: CDR1 MDHEN, CDR2 SYDVKM. V was pared by 11 bases and J by 4 bases, with 23 bases between. The CDR3 nucleotides are TGTGCCGTCGTGGGGGCGCGCCCGGCCCCAGAGACCCAGTACTTC. Residues: CAVVGARPAPETQYF.

The genes are TRBV6-6 and TRBJ2-2; 7 nucleotides align to TRBD1. CDR1 is MNHNY, CDR2 SVGAGI, per germline (reference sequence). After removal of 6 bases from V and 9 bases from J, the junction contained 7 bases not matched to a gene. The CDR3 extends over 13 amino acids. The CDR3 is CASRDRALRELFF. The CDR3, as DNA: TGTGCCAGCAGAGACAGGGCACTCAGGGAGCTGTTTTTT.

The rearrangement links TRBV7-3 to TRBJ2-3; 12 bases map to TRBD2. V shed 4 bases, J shed 4 bases, and the junction held 6 bases outside the gene matches. In germline, CDR1 is SGHTA, CDR2 FQGTGA. The CDR3 covers 16 residues. CDR3 coding DNA: TGTGCCAGCAGCTCGGGACTAGCGGGTTTAGCAGATACGCAGTATTTT. Protein: CASSSGLAGLADTQYF.

V and J are TRBV28 and TRBJ2-3, with 11 bases identical to TRBD2. J gave up 6 bases and V 6 bases, and 2 bases lay outside the gene matches. The CDR3 totals 13 residues. Germline-derived CDR1 and CDR2 are MDHEN and SYDVKM. In DNA form, the CDR3 reads TGTGCCAGCAGCTTAGCGGGAGGGGATACGCAGTATTTT. Its translation is CASSLAGGDTQYF.

The rearrangement joins TRBV5-1 to TRBJ2-1; D may be TRBD1 (5 bases). Germline V gene data show CDR1 as SGHRS and CDR2 as YFSETQ. The V and J ends lost 4 bases and 5 bases respectively, with 16 bases between them. This CDR3 spans 15 amino acids. CDR3 DNA: TGCGCCAGCAGCCCCCCGACTGGGGCGGACAATGAGCAGTTCTTC. Translated, it gives CASSPPTGADNEQFF.

This sequence joins TRBV19 and TRBJ2-7; D remains unclear. The V gene's germline CDR1 is LNHDA and CDR2 SQIVND (reference sequence). V was pared by 1 base and J by 6 bases, with 7 bases between. The CDR3 length is 12 residues. The CDR3 reads CASSIGGSEQYF. In DNA form, the CDR3 reads TGTGCCAGTAGTATAGGTGGCAGCGAGCAGTACTTC.

The chain uses TRBV6-4 and TRBJ2-1; weak D call: TRBD2 (5 bases). Germline V CDR1 and CDR2: MRHNA, SNTAGT. This CDR3 region has 14 residues. The V end lost 7 bases, the J end lost 6 bases, and 16 bases lay between the germline ends. CDR3 sequence (DNA): TGTGCCAGCAAGCGGACTCCCCCCGCCAATGAGCAGTTCTTC. It yields the protein CASKRTPPANEQFF.

The chain recombines TRBV5-1 with TRBJ2-1; 9 positions match TRBD1. The J segment lost 5 bases and the V segment lost 5 bases, leaving 5 bases of the junction unmatched. The CDR3 runs to 14 residues. Germline V gives CDR1 SGHRS, CDR2 YFSETQ. Written as DNA, the CDR3 is TGCGCCAGCAGTTTGAGGACAGGGGACAATGAGCAGTTCTTC. It encodes CASSLRTGDNEQFF.

V is TRBV9 and J is TRBJ2-5; TRBD2 aligns across 12 bases. The length of the CDR3 is 16 residues. Germline V gene sequence: CDR1 SGDLS, CDR2 YYNGEE. Trimming cost V 0 bases and J 6 bases; bases outside gene matches: 6. CDR3 bases: TGTGCCAGCAGCGTAGGGCTAGCGGGAGGGGTGAAGACCCAGTACTTC. Residues: CASSVGLAGGVKTQYF.

This chain links TRBV2 with TRBJ1-5; TRBD1 matches 10 bases. CDR3 length: 15 amino acids. Germline V lookup: CDR1 SNHLY, CDR2 FYNNEI. J gave up 9 bases and V 8 bases, and 13 bases lay outside the gene matches. The CDR3: CASGTPGDRGGPQHF. Written as DNA, the CDR3 is TGTGCCAGCGGGACCCCCGGGGACAGGGGAGGGCCCCAGCATTTT.

The CDR3 DNA sequence: TGCGCCAGCAGCGACCAGCGGGGCGCTTGGGAGACCCAGTACTTC. Its translation is CASSDQRGAWETQYF. The V gene is TRBV5-1, the J gene TRBJ2-5, with TRBD2 matching over 7 bases. The CDR3 loop spans 15 amino acids. V shed 4 bases and J 5 bases; nucleotides not matched to a gene: 11. Germline lookup yields CDR1 SGHRS and CDR2 YFSETQ. The whole variable domain, remainder taken from reference TRBV5-1 and TRBJ2-5, is KAGVTQTPRYLIKTRGQQVTLSCSPISGHRSVSWYQQTPGQGLQFLFEYFSETQRNKGNFPGRFSGRQFSNSRSEMNVSTLELGDSALYLCASSDQRGAWETQYFGPGTRLLVL.

The chain uses TRBV2 and TRBJ2-2; 13 bases line up with TRBD2. V trimming: 6 bases; J trimming: 4 bases; junction bases outside the gene matches: 5. There are 16 residues in the CDR3. Germline CDR1 reads SNHLY; CDR2 reads FYNNEI. CDR3 bases: TGTGCCAGCAGACGACTAGCGGGAGGAAGCACCGGGGAGCTGTTTTTT. Translated: CASRRLAGGSTGELFF.

The V call is TRBV6-5, the J call TRBJ1-6; 7 nucleotides match TRBD1. V dropped 6 bases and J dropped 7; count of bases not matched to a gene: 6. Germline CDR1 reads MNHEY; CDR2 reads SVGAGI. There are 14 residues in the CDR3. The CDR3 is CASRRTGKNSPLHF. The CDR3 bases are TGTGCCAGCAGGAGGACAGGCAAGAATTCACCCCTCCACTTT.

The chain joins TRBV9 to TRBJ2-5, with D tentatively TRBD2 (5 bases). The CDR3 sequence is 14 residues long. V was shortened by 3 bases and J by 5 bases, with 14 bases between the two germline ends. Germline CDR1 and CDR2: SGDLS and YYNGEE. Here the CDR3 reads CASSAAGHGETQYF. The CDR3 bases are TGTGCCAGCAGCGCGGCGGGCCACGGGGAGACCCAGTACTTC.

The chain combines TRBV25-1 with TRBJ2-7; 8 nucleotides agree with TRBD2. Germline CDR1 MGHDK, CDR2 SYGVNS. The J segment lost 4 bases and the V segment lost 6 bases, leaving 5 bases of the junction unmatched. CDR3 size: 13 residues. CDR3 DNA sequence: TGTGCCAGCAGACGGGCTAGCGGGTACGAGCAGTACTTC. As protein: CASRRASGYEQYF.

The chain combines TRBV5-1 with TRBJ1-1; D is perhaps TRBD1 (6 bases). The germline V gene encodes CDR1 SGHRS and CDR2 YFSETQ. There are 13 residues in the CDR3. Deletions cut 2 bases from V and 5 bases from J, with 10 bases between. In DNA, the CDR3 is TGCGCCAGCAGCTTTACAGGGAAGACTGAAGCTTTCTTT. It translates to CASSFTGKTEAFF.

This chain links TRBV5-1 with TRBJ1-3; possible D gene TRBD1, 6 bases. In germline, CDR1 is SGHRS, CDR2 YFSETQ. The V and J ends lost 0 bases and 2 bases respectively, with 12 bases between them. This CDR3 has 16 amino acids. The CDR3 spells CASSLDVQGPGNTIYF. The CDR3 nucleotides read TGCGCCAGCAGCTTGGACGTACAGGGACCTGGAAACACCATATATTTT.

The rearrangement joins TRBV4-2 to TRBJ1-5, with 12 positions matching TRBD1. Trimming cost V 1 base and J 0 bases; bases outside gene matches: 10. CDR3 length equals 20 residues. Germline V gene sequence: CDR1 LGHNA, CDR2 YNFKEQ. Here the CDR3 reads CASSQGMGTGGFHSNQPQHF. The CDR3 DNA reads TGTGCCAGCAGCCAAGGGATGGGGACAGGGGGCTTTCATAGCAATCAGCCCCAGCATTTT.

Here the CDR3 reads CASRSLAGRTQYF. CDR3 DNA: TGTGCCAGCAGGAGCCTCGCGGGGCGGACACAGTACTTC. The rearrangement joins TRBV7-2 to TRBJ2-7; D perhaps matches TRBD2 (6 bases). CDR3 length: 13 amino acids. Per the germline V gene, CDR1 is SGHTA and CDR2 is FQGNSA. V was shortened by 6 bases and J by 10 bases, with 19 bases between the two germline ends.

The J gene is TRBJ2-5, the V gene TRBV5-1; the match to TRBD2 covers 7 bases. Germline V CDR1 and CDR2: SGHRS, YFSETQ. V lost 1 base to trimming and J lost 5 bases; unmatched junction nucleotides: 5. The CDR3 is 14 residues long. CDR3 nucleotide sequence: TGCGCCAGCAGCTTGAGCACTAGCGTTGAGACCCAGTACTTC. Translated, it gives CASSLSTSVETQYF.